Each of the 5 T cell receptor beta chains below was sequenced from the same sample in a study of blood T cell repertoires in COVID-19. The data were produced by immunoSEQ multiplex PCR, yet TCRdb's version contains in-frame clones alone and is incomplete. The sample includes fewer than 110,000 clones, roughly 90% seen only once; the top ten take under 5.5%. Sequencing input: peripheral blood. These receptors were collected from a man aged 35 to 55 with active or convalescent COVID-19.

J is TRBJ2-5 and V is TRBV7-9; TRBD1 matches 9 bases. Germline lookup yields CDR1 SEHNR and CDR2 FQNEAQ (reference sequence). The ends lost 5 bases at V and 3 bases at J; junction bases unmatched: 10. The CDR3 runs to 16 residues. The CDR3 spells CASSPPRRDREETQYF. DNA of the CDR3: TGTGCCAGCAGCCCACCTAGGAGGGACAGGGAAGAGACCCAGTACTTC.

This chain joins TRBV6-5 and TRBJ1-1, with 7 bases matching TRBD1. Trimming cost V 2 bases and J 1 base; bases outside gene matches: 1. The germline V gene encodes CDR1 MNHEY and CDR2 SVGAGI. The CDR3 length is 14 residues. The CDR3 nucleotides are TGTGCCAGCAGTTACGGGACAGCGAACACTGAAGCTTTCTTT. Its translation is CASSYGTANTEAFF.

This clone was picked up one time. The V gene is TRBV7-9, the J gene TRBJ2-1; D ambiguous. Germline V lookup: CDR1 SEHNR, CDR2 FQNEAQ (reference sequence). With 5 bases removed from V and 10 bases from J, the gap between germline ends came to 12 bases. CDR3 length: 12 amino acids. This CDR3 reads CASSALPKEQFF. CDR3 bases: TGTGCCAGCAGCGCCCTACCGAAGGAGCAGTTCTTC.

This clone was seen only a few times. This chain connects TRBV6-5 to TRBJ1-1, with D possibly TRBD1 on 6 matching bases. V was trimmed by 6 bases and J by 10 bases, leaving 12 bases between them. The CDR3 consists of 11 residues. The germline V gene has CDR1 MNHEY and CDR2 SVGAGI. The CDR3 loop reads CASRVRGGAFF. The DNA for the CDR3 is TGTGCCAGCAGGGTTCGAGGGGGAGCTTTCTTT.

The V and J genes are TRBV27 and TRBJ2-7, with TRBD2 as a possible D gene (6 bases). This CDR3 comprises 14 residues. Trimming shortened V by 2 bases and J by 5 bases, and 13 bases separated the two germline ends. The V gene's germline CDR1 is MNHEY and CDR2 SMNVEV (reference sequence). The CDR3: CASSLPGAINEQYF. The CDR3 bases are TGTGCCAGCAGTTTACCGGGAGCCATCAACGAGCAGTACTTC.